Listed here are 26 T cell receptor beta chains from one sample, sequenced in a study of blood T cell repertoires in COVID-19. Clones were read by immunoSEQ multiplex PCR, and TCRdb kept only the in-frame ones, dropping some. This sample carries fewer than 350,000 clones, around nine tenths of them seen once, and the ten largest clones take 6.5% to 8%. Sequenced sample: peripheral blood. The receptor source for this set is a woman aged 25 to 39 with COVID-19, enrolled during active disease.

This chain uses TRBV28 with TRBJ1-5; D is uncertain. The CDR3 is 15 amino acids. V shed 5 bases and J shed 5 bases, with 16 bases lying between them. The V gene's germline CDR1 is MDHEN and CDR2 SYDVKM. CDR3 nucleotide sequence: TGTGCCAGCAGTCAGGCCTCGGACTTCGATCAGCCCCAGCATTTT. Translating it yields CASSQASDFDQPQHF. The whole variable domain, filled in from reference TRBV28 and TRBJ1-5, reads DVKVTQSSRYLVKRTGEKVFLECVQDMDHENMFWYRQDPGLGLRLIYFSYDVKMKEKGDIPEGYSVSREKKERFSLILESASTNQTSMYLCASSQASDFDQPQHFGDGTRLSIL.

The CDR3 protein is CAWGTEETQYF. The CDR3 DNA follows: TGTGCCTGGGGGACAGAAGAGACCCAGTACTTC. The chain is built from TRBV30 and TRBJ2-5; 7 positions agree with TRBD1. Germline V CDR1 and CDR2: GTSNPN, SVGIG (reference sequence). CDR3 length: 11 amino acids. After removal of 5 bases from V and 3 bases from J, the junction contained 0 bases not matched to a gene.

V usage is TRBV2 and J usage is TRBJ2-3; 12 nucleotides line up with TRBD2. The germline gives CDR1 SNHLY, CDR2 FYNNEI. The CDR3 has 18 amino acids. The V gene end was trimmed by 7 bases and the J gene end by 4 bases; junction bases not matched to a gene: 15. The DNA for the CDR3 is TGTGCCAGCAACCGGGGGGCCGGGCTAGCGGGAGGGGCAGATACGCAGTATTTT. Amino acid sequence: CASNRGAGLAGGADTQYF.

V usage is TRBV11-2 and J usage is TRBJ2-5; D is perhaps TRBD1 (6 bases). V was shortened by 1 base and J by 3 bases, with 21 bases between the two germline ends. The germline V gene has CDR1 SGHAT and CDR2 FQNNGV. This CDR3 has 18 residues. The CDR3 protein is CASSLAQQGVMWKETQYF. DNA of the CDR3: TGTGCCAGCAGCTTAGCACAACAGGGAGTAATGTGGAAAGAGACCCAGTACTTC.

J is TRBJ2-5 and V is TRBV6-2 or TRBV6-3, with D possibly being TRBD1 (6 bases). The CDR3 has 14 residues. The germline V gene has CDR1 MNHEY and CDR2 SVGEGT. V shed 6 bases and J shed 4 bases, with 15 bases lying between them. The CDR3 DNA follows: TGTGCCAGCAGCCAACCCCCGACAGGAGAGACCCAGTACTTC. The encoded protein is CASSQPPTGETQYF.

The CDR3 sequence: CASRLARRTGYYEQYF. CDR3 nucleotides: TGTGCAAGTCGCTTAGCGCGCCGGACAGGGTACTACGAGCAGTACTTC. The chain is built from TRBV12-2 and TRBJ2-7; the DNA was not compared with TRBD1, the D call given in the table. TRBV12-2 counts as a pseudogene. The CDR3 runs 16 residues.

The chain couples TRBV27 to TRBJ2-2; TRBD1 matches at 7 bases. This CDR3 contains 15 residues. V lost 5 bases to trimming and J lost 3 bases; unmatched junction nucleotides: 6. CDR1 and CDR2 (germline): MNHEY, SMNVEV (reference sequence). In DNA form, the CDR3 reads TGTGCCAGCAGTAGGAGGACAGGAGACACCGGGGAGCTGTTTTTT. Protein product: CASSRRTGDTGELFF.

The chain carries TRBV3-1 (or the pseudogene TRBV3-2) and TRBJ1-3, with a weak D call TRBD1 (6 bases). Trimming pared 4 bases from V and 0 bases from J, leaving 7 bases between. The CDR3 runs to 14 residues. Germline CDR1 reads LGHDT; CDR2 reads YNNKEL (reference sequence). CDR3 DNA sequence: TGTGCCAGCAGCCCGGGACACTCTGGAAACACCATATATTTT. It codes for CASSPGHSGNTIYF.

J is TRBJ2-5 and V is TRBV28; 8 bases match TRBD1. Germline CDR1 MDHEN, CDR2 SYDVKM. CDR3 size: 16 residues. The V segment lost 1 base and the J segment 5 bases; nucleotides outside the gene matches: 9. CDR3 in DNA: TGTGCCAGCAGTTTATCCACCGGACAGGGTAGGGAGACCCAGTACTTC. This gives the protein CASSLSTGQGRETQYF.

J is TRBJ2-7 and V is TRBV2; maybe TRBD1 (6 bases). V was trimmed by 5 bases and J by 1 base, leaving 9 bases between them. This CDR3 spans 13 amino acids. CDR1 SNHLY and CDR2 FYNNEI come from the germline V gene. In nucleotides, the CDR3 is TGTGCCAGCAGTCTGACAGGTTCCTACGAGCAGTACTTC. Its translation: CASSLTGSYEQYF.

V and J are TRBV7-3 and TRBJ2-3; D unresolved. Germline CDR1 SGHTA, CDR2 FQGTGA. This CDR3 spans 15 amino acids. Trimming shortened V by 2 bases and J by 0 bases, and 9 bases separated the two germline ends. CDR3 sequence (DNA): TGTGCCAGCAGCTTAGGGCATACTAGCACAGATACGCAGTATTTT. Amino acid sequence: CASSLGHTSTDTQYF.

The V and J genes are TRBV14 and TRBJ2-5; 11 bases are shared with TRBD2. Germline V gene lookup returns CDR1 SGHDN and CDR2 FVKESK. V was pared by 7 bases and J by 4 bases, with 8 bases of the junction left unmatched. The CDR3 has 15 residues. The CDR3 sequence: CASNVAGGPGETQYF. CDR3 bases: TGTGCCAGCAATGTAGCGGGAGGGCCGGGAGAGACCCAGTACTTC. Filled out from reference TRBV14 and TRBJ2-5, the complete variable domain reads EAGVTQFPSHSVIEKGQTVTLRCDPISGHDNLYWYRRVMGKEIKFLLHFVKESKQDESGMPNNRFLAERTGGTYSTLKVQPAELEDSGVYFCASNVAGGPGETQYFGPGTRLLVL.

The gene calls are TRBV6-5 and TRBJ1-3; a weak D match, TRBD1 (5 bases). The CDR3 runs 16 residues. Germline V gene data show CDR1 as MNHEY and CDR2 as SVGAGI. Trimming cost V 3 bases and J 7 bases, with 19 bases left between them. In DNA form, the CDR3 reads TGTGCCAGCAGTTATCAGTCGGGGGGAGAGTGGAACACCATATATTTT. Translated, it gives CASSYQSGGEWNTIYF.

DNA of the CDR3: TGCGCCAGCAGCTGGGGGACTCACGAGCAGTACTTC. This encodes CASSWGTHEQYF. The chain employs TRBV5-1 and TRBJ2-7, with D possibly being TRBD2 (6 bases). CDR1 is SGHRS and CDR2 is YFSETQ in the germline V gene. CDR3 length: 12 amino acids. The V and J ends lost 3 bases and 5 bases respectively, with 9 bases between them.

The CDR3 DNA reads as TGTGCCAGCAGCTTAGACCCCTCCCGGGCCCAGTACTTC. Its protein is CASSLDPSRAQYF. V gene TRBV11-3 combines with J gene TRBJ2-5; the D is unclear. Trimming shortened V by 0 bases and J by 9 bases, and 11 bases separated the two germline ends. CDR3 length: 13 residues. The germline CDR1 and CDR2 sequences are SGHNT and YENEEA.

The rearrangement joins TRBV19 to TRBJ1-2, with a tentative D call TRBD1 (5 bases). The CDR3 is 16 residues long. CDR1 is LNHDA and CDR2 is SQIVND in the germline V gene (reference sequence). Trimming pared 5 bases from V and 5 bases from J, leaving 21 bases between. As DNA, the CDR3 is TGTGCCAGTAGTCCCTCGGGGGTCCTCCCTAGGTATGGCTACACCTTC. This encodes CASSPSGVLPRYGYTF.

This chain links TRBV7-2 with TRBJ2-7; possibly TRBD2 for D (5 bases). The V gene's germline CDR1 is SGHTA and CDR2 FQGNSA. V lost 4 bases and J lost 6, with 13 bases in between. This CDR3 has 13 amino acids. The CDR3 bases are TGTGCCAGCAGCTCGAGGGTCTTCGGCGAGCAGTACTTC. Amino acid sequence: CASSSRVFGEQYF.

The V gene is TRBV11-2, the J gene TRBJ1-1; TRBD1 matches at 10 bases. Germline V lookup: CDR1 SGHAT, CDR2 FQNNGV. V dropped 6 bases and J dropped 2; count of bases not matched to a gene: 6. This CDR3 has 15 residues. CDR3 loop: CASRATGGINTEAFF. CDR3 DNA: TGTGCCAGCAGAGCGACAGGGGGCATCAACACTGAAGCTTTCTTT.

V gene TRBV6-5 combines with J gene TRBJ2-5, with unresolved D. This CDR3 is built from 12 residues. Trimming pared 5 bases from V and 5 bases from J, leaving 9 bases between. Germline V CDR1 and CDR2: MNHEY, SVGAGI. In DNA, the CDR3 is TGTGCCAGCAGTCGAGATTGGGAGACCCAGTACTTC. This codes for CASSRDWETQYF.

This chain joins TRBV15 and TRBJ2-3; TRBD1 aligns across 8 bases. V shed 5 bases and J 9 bases; nucleotides not matched to a gene: 10. This CDR3 is built from 14 residues. The germline gives CDR1 LNHNV, CDR2 YYDKDF (reference sequence). In DNA, the CDR3 is TGTGCCACCAGCCCCCTGGACAGGGTCTCCACGCAGTATTTT. Amino acid sequence: CATSPLDRVSTQYF.

The rearrangement joins TRBV28 to TRBJ2-4; TRBD2 is a possible D gene (7 bases). The CDR3 length is 14 residues. V was pared by 6 bases and J by 10 bases, with 19 bases between. Germline CDR1 MDHEN, CDR2 SYDVKM. The CDR3 bases are TGTGCCAGCAGCCCGATCGGGGGGCGGGGGATTCAGTACTTC. It translates to CASSPIGGRGIQYF.

The V gene is TRBV5-4, the J gene TRBJ2-1; 10 bases align to TRBD2. Germline lookup yields CDR1 SGHNT and CDR2 YYREEE (reference sequence). The ends lost 0 bases at V and 14 bases at J; junction bases unmatched: 8. The CDR3 contains 14 residues. DNA for the CDR3: TGTGCCAGCAGCTTGGGGGTGGGACTAGCGATGGAGTTCTTC. Translation gives CASSLGVGLAMEFF.

The V and J genes are TRBV11-2 and TRBJ2-7; 8 nucleotides agree with TRBD2. With 5 bases clipped from V and 5 bases from J, the junction kept 14 bases outside the gene matches. The CDR3 is 16 amino acids. Germline values: CDR1 SGHAT, CDR2 FQNNGV. CDR3 protein: CASSRGGRAFANEQYF. Written as DNA, the CDR3 is TGTGCCAGCAGCCGGGGGGGGAGGGCCTTTGCCAACGAGCAGTACTTC.

The chain combines TRBV19 with TRBJ2-7; possible D gene TRBD2, 5 bases. V was trimmed by 4 bases and J by 2 bases, leaving 9 bases between them. This CDR3 contains 13 residues. CDR1 and CDR2 (germline): LNHDA, SQIVND (reference sequence). CDR3 in amino acids: CASSSGWPYEQYF. CDR3 coding DNA: TGTGCCAGTAGTAGCGGGTGGCCCTACGAGCAGTACTTC.

The rearrangement links TRBV6-5 to TRBJ1-2, with D uncertain. The V and J ends lost 8 bases and 0 bases respectively, with 16 bases between them. Germline loops: CDR1 MNHEY, CDR2 SVGAGI. This CDR3 has 15 amino acids. CDR3 nucleotide sequence: TGTGCCAGCTGGGAGGGAGGGTCAACTAACTATGGCTACACCTTC. Translation: CASWEGGSTNYGYTF.

The J gene is TRBJ1-6, the V gene TRBV9; 11 bases agree with TRBD1. Germline V gene data show CDR1 as SGDLS and CDR2 as YYNGEE. This CDR3 has 15 residues. V lost 4 bases and J lost 10; bases outside the gene matches: 7. The CDR3: CASSQGQGAASPLHF. Here the CDR3 DNA reads TGTGCCAGCAGCCAAGGACAGGGGGCGGCCTCACCCCTCCACTTT.